This T cell receptor beta chain was identified in a study of T cells in Graves' hyperthyroidism and ophthalmopathy. The study's findings and limits: Stable hyperthyroidism was told apart from ophthalmopathy by a model built on 13 V-J features.

Trimming left V 2 bases short and J 8 bases short, with 9 bases between. Germline assignment: CDR1 SNHLY and CDR2 FYNNEI. This CDR3 is 12 amino acids long. About this clonotype: Its antigen is undetermined.

Amplification of TCR beta CDR3 regions was performed using RNA transcripts as template. When the TCR CDR3 underwent first-round RT-PCR, the HTBI primer set was used. TCRdb independently ran MiXCR on the multiplex PCR reads; one entry per CDR3 protein. The table records some 700,000 distinct CDR3 sequences, 15% to 20% of them present only once. The TCR sequence derives from a man aged 45-65 years with Graves' hyperthyroidism. Sequenced: blood. The chain is built from TRBV2 and TRBJ1-1; D is unclear. CDR3 DNA: TGTGCCAGCAGTGAAACCTGGGAAGAAGCTTTCTTT. Translation gives CASSETWEEAFF.